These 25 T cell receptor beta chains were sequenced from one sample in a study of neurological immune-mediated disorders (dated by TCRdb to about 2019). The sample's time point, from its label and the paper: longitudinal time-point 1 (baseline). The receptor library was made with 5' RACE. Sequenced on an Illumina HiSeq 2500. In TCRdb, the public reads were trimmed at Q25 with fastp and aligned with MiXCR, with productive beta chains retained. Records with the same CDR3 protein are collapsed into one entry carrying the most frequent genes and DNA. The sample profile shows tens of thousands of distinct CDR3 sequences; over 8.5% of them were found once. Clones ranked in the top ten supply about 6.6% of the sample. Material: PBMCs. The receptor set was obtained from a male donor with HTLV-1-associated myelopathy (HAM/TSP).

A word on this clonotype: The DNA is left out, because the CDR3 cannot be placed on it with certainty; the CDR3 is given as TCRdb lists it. The CDR3 protein is CASTNQTSMYLCASSFDGLNGYTF. The V gene is TRBV5-1, the J gene TRBJ1-2. The CDR3 spans 24 amino acids, including both terminal residues. The germline V gene encodes CDR1 SGHRS and CDR2 YFSETQ.

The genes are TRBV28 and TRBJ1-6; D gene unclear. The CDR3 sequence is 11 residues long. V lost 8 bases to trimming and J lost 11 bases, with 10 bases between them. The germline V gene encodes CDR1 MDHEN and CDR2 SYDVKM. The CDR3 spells CASVYPAPLHF. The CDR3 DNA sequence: TGTGCCAGCGTATATCCCGCACCCCTCCACTTT.

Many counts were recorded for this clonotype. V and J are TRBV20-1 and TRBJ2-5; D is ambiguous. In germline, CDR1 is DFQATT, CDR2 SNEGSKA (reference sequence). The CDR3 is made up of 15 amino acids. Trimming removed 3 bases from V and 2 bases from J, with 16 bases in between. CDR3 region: CSASIVGGVQETQYF. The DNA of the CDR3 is TGCAGTGCTAGCATCGTCGGTGGAGTACAAGAGACCCAGTACTTC.

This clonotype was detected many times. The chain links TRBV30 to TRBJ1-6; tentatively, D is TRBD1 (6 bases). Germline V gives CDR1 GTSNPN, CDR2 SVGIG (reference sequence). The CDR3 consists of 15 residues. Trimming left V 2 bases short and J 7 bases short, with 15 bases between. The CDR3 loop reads CAWSWWGARNSPLHF. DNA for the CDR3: TGTGCCTGGAGTTGGTGGGGGGCCCGGAATTCACCCCTCCACTTT.

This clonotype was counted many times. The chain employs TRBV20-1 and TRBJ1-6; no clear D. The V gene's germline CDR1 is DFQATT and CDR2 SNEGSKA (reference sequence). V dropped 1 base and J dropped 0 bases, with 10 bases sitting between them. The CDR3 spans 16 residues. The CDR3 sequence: CSARGTGSSYNSPLHF. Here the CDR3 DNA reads TGCAGTGCTAGAGGGACGGGCAGCTCCTATAATTCACCCCTCCACTTT.

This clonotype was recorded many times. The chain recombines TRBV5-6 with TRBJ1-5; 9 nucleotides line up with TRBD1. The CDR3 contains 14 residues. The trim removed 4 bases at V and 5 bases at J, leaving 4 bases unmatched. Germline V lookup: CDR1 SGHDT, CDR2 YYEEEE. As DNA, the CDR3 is TGTGCCAGCAGCCGGGACAGGGCCGATCAGCCCCAGCATTTT. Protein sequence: CASSRDRADQPQHF.

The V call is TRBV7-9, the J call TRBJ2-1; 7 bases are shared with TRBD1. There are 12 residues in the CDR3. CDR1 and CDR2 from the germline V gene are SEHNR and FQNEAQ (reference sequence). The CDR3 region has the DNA TGTGGCAGGGTTAACAGGGGCAATGAGCAGTTCTTC. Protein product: CGRVNRGNEQFF.

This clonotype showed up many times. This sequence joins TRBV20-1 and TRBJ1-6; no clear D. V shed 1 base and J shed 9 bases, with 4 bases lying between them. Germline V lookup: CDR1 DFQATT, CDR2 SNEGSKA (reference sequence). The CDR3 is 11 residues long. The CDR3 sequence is CSARGGSPLHF. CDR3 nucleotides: TGCAGTGCTAGAGGGGGTTCACCCCTCCACTTT.

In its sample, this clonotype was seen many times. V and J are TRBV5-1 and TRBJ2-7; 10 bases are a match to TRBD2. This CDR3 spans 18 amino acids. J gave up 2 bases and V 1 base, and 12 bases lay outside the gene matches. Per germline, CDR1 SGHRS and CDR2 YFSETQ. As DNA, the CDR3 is TGCGCCAGCAGCTTGCGGTCCGGGCTAGCGGGAGCAGCCTACGAGCAGTACTTC. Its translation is CASSLRSGLAGAAYEQYF.

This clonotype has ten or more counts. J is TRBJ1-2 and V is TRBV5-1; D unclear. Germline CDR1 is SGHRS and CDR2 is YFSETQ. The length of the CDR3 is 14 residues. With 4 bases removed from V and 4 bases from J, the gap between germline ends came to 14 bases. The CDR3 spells CASSPTAGTYGYTF. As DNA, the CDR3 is TGCGCCAGCAGCCCTACGGCGGGCACCTATGGCTACACCTTC.

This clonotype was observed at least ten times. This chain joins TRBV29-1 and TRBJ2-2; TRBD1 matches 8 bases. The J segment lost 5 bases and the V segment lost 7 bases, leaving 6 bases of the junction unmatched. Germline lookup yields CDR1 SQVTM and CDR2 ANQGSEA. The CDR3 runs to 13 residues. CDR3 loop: CSGGTGQTGELFF. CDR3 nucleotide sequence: TGCAGCGGGGGGACAGGCCAAACCGGGGAGCTGTTTTTT.

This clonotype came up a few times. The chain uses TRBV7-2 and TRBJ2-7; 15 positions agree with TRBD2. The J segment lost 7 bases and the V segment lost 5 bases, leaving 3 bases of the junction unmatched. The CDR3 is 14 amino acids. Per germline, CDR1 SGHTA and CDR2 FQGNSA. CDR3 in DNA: TGTGCCAGCAGCCACGGACTAGCGGGGGGGGAGCAGTACTTC. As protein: CASSHGLAGGEQYF.

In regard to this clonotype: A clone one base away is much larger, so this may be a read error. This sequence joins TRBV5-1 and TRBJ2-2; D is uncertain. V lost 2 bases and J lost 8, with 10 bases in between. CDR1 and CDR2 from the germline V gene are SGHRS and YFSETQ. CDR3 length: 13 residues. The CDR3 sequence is CASSFGVSGELFF. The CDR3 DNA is TGCGCCAGCAGCTTTGGTGTGTCGGGGGAGCTGTTTTTT.

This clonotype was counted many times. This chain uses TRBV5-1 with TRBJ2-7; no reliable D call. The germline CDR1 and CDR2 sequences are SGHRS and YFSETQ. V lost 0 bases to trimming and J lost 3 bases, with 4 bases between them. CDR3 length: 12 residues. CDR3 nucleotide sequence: TGCGCCAGCAGCTTGGACGACTACGAGCAGTACTTC. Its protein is CASSLDDYEQYF.

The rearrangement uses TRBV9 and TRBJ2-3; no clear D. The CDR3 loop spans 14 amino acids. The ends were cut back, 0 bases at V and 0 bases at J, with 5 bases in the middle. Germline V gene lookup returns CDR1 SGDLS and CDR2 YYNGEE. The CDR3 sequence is CASSVGLSTDTQYF. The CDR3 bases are TGTGCCAGCAGCGTAGGTCTTAGCACAGATACGCAGTATTTT.

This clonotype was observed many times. CDR3: CASSQRGGGEQYF. In nucleotides, the CDR3 is TGTGCCAGCAGCCAACGTGGGGGAGGCGAGCAGTACTTC. V is TRBV3-1 and J is TRBJ2-7; maybe TRBD2 (6 bases). The CDR3 has 13 amino acids. The V end was cut by 2 bases, the J end by 6 bases, with 11 bases between. Germline values: CDR1 LGHDT, CDR2 YNNKEL (reference sequence).

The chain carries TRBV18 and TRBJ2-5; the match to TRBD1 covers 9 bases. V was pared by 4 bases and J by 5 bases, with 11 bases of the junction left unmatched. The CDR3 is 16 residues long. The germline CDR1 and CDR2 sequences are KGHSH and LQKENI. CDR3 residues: CASSQNLQGARETQYF. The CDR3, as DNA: TGTGCCAGCTCACAAAATCTACAGGGGGCAAGGGAGACCCAGTACTTC.

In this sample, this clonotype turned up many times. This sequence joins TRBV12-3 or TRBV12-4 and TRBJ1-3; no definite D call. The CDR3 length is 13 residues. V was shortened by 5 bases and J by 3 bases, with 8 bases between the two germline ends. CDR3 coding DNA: TGTGCCAGCAGTCCATTCAGTGGAAACACCATATATTTT. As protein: CASSPFSGNTIYF.

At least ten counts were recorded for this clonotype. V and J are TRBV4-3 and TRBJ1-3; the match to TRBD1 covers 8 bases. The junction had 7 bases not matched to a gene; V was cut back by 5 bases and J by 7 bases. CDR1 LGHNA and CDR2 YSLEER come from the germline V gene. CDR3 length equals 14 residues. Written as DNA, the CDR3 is TGCGCCAGCAGCGACGACAGGGGAGGCAACACCATATATTTT. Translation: CASSDDRGGNTIYF.

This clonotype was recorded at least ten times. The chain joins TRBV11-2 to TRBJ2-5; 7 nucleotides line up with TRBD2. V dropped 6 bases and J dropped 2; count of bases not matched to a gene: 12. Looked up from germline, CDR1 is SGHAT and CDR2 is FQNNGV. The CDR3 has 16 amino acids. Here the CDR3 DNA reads TGTGCCAGCAGTTTTCTATGGGGGGGACCACAAGAGACCCAGTACTTC. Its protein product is CASSFLWGGPQETQYF. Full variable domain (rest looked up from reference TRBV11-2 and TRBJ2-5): EAGVAQSPRYKIIEKRQSVAFWCNPISGHATLYWYQQILGQGPKLLIQFQNNGVVDDSQLPKDRFSAERLKGVDSTLKIQPAKLEDSAVYLCASSFLWGGPQETQYFGPGTRLLVL.

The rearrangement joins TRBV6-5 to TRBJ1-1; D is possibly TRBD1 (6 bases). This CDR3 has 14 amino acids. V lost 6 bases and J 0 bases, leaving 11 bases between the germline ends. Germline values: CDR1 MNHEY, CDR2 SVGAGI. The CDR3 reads CASSRQALNTEAFF. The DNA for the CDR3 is TGTGCCAGCAGCAGACAGGCCCTGAACACTGAAGCTTTCTTT.

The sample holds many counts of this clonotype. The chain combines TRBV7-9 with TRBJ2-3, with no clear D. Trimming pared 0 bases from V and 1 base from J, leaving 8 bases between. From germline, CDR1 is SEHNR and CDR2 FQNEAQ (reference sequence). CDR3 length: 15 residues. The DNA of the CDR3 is TGTGCCAGCAGCTTAGCGGCCACGGGCACAGATACGCAGTATTTT. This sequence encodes CASSLAATGTDTQYF.

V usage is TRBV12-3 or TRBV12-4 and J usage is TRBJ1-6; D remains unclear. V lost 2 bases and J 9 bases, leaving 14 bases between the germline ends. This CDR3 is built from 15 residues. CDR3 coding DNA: TGTGCCAGCAGTTTACAGTTCGGATACGGTTCACCCCTCCACTTT. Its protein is CASSLQFGYGSPLHF.

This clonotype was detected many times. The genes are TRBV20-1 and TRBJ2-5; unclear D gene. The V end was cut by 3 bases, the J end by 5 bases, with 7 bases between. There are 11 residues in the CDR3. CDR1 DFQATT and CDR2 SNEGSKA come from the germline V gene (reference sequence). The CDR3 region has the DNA TGCAGTGCTAGGTTCAGCGAGACCCAGTACTTC. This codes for CSARFSETQYF.

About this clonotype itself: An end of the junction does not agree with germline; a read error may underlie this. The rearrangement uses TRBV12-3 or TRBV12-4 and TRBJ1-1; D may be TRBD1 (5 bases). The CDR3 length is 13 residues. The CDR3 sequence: CASSLGGAQVAFF. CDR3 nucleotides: TGTGCCAGTAGTTTAGGAGGGGCCCAAGTAGCTTTCTTT.